This T cell receptor beta chain was obtained from a study of blood T cell repertoires in COVID-19 (dated by TCRdb to about 2020). Study-wide context: Samples covering the acute and convalescent phases of COVID-19 were provided by collaborators in the United States, Italy and Spain. The material from the prospective study consisted of cDNA or gDNA derived from T cells, B-cell-depleted T cells, or PBMCs. Deeply sampled blood TCRbeta repertoires from subjects exposed to, actively infected with, or recovered from COVID-19 were included in the dataset. The repertoires were made available in a free public database intended to serve as a resource for research on the immune response to SARS-CoV-2. The samples were drawn from the first 160 participants of the ongoing ImmuneRACE study and from 1,200 or so subjects provided by 6 global collaborators. Sample metadata almost always included a de-identified subject ID, COVID-19 status, age in years and sex. HLA class I and class II types, where available, came from metadata supplied by the sample provider rather than from assay-based typing.

Regarding this clone: It has no known antigen specificity. Base-call qualities are not available, and no considerably larger clone is one nucleotide away.

General study outcomes and caveats: Clinical and demographic metadata were provided uncurated, with the amount varying by source and participant.

TCRbeta CDR3 regions were amplified from genomic DNA by means of the immunoSEQ Assay, a bias-controlled multiplex PCR. The source study handled its data this way. Within the assay, amplification of reference gene primers was used to estimate how many nucleated cells each sample contained. To quantify the absolute abundance of each unique TCRbeta CDR3 rearrangement, sequence reads were collapsed and filtered. For each sample, productive Simpson clonality was calculated as the square root of Simpson's diversity index across productive rearrangements. This immuneACCESS table, as held by TCRdb, lists in-frame sequences with V and J called but not all clones. Of the missing ones, under half trace to an unresolved V gene in checked studies; the others have no known cause. From that table come the V and J calls and clone size; the DNA was used to work out D and trimming. In all, the sample holds about 210,000 clones, and more than 70% of those were seen once. The ten top clones hold 2.9% of the sample.

Collaborating institutions collected whole blood in K2EDTA tubes following their own protocols. For TCRbeta analysis, collaborators shipped samples as frozen whole blood, isolated PBMCs, or DNA extracted from either of those sample types. CDR1 SGHTA and CDR2 FQGNSA are derived from the germline V gene. V is cut back by 6 bases and J by 3 bases, with 3 bases in the junction unmatched. From cysteine to phenylalanine, the CDR3 is 14 amino acids long. The retained sequence is limited to the CDR3, 42 bases, with the frame set at the first base. The sequence was obtained from a man in his fifties with active or convalescent COVID-19. The rearranged chain carries TRBV7-2 and TRBJ2-1, with 9 bases aligning to TRBD2. Sequenced input: peripheral blood. This receptor has the CDR3 CASRSTSGYNEQFF. The DNA sequence is as follows: TGTGCCAGCAGGTCGACTAGCGGCTACAATGAGCAGTTCTTC.